This T cell receptor beta chain derives from a study of regulatory T cells in long-lasting Graves disease. This clonotype was detected many times. The antigen remains undetermined. Study conclusions and caveats: There was favoring of TRBV28, TRBJ1-2 and TRBJ2-5 in persistent disease.

With iRepertoire HTBI primers and Arm-PCR of CDR3 regions, TCR beta libraries were built. TCRdb processed the multiplex PCR reads anew with MiXCR; each CDR3 protein has one entry. The sample holds under 500,000 distinct CDR3 sequences, approximately 16% seen once. This sample's time point: newly diagnosed GD, antithyroid drugs for less than 3 months. The authors made the TCR library using RNA they extracted from PBMCs. Deletions cut 6 bases from V and 4 bases from J, with 7 bases between. The CDR3 is made up of 12 amino acids. Germline V CDR1 and CDR2: MNHNS, SASEGT. Separately, the same data were catalogued under a study of T cells in Graves' hyperthyroidism and ophthalmopathy.

This clonotype was obtained from a young woman with Graves disease. The material was peripheral blood mononuclear cells (PBMCs), obtained at new diagnosis, from a patient treated with antithyroid drugs. The chain recombines TRBV6-1 with TRBJ1-5; unclear D gene. CDR3 coding DNA: TGTGCCAGCAGCCGCCCTAATCAGCCCCAGCATTTT. This sequence encodes CASSRPNQPQHF.